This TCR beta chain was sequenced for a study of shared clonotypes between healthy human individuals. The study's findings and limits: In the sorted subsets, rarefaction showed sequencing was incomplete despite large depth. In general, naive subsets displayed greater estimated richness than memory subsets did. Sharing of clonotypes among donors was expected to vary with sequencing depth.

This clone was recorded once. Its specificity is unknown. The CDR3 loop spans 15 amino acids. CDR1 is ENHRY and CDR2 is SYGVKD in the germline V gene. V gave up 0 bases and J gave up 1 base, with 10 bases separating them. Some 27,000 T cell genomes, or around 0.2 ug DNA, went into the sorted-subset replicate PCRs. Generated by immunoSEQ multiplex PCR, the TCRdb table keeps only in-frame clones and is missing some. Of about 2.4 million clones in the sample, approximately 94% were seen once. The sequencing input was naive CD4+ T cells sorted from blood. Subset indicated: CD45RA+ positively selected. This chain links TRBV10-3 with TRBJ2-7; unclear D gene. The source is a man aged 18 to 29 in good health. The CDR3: CAISESELLSYEQYF. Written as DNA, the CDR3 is TGTGCCATCAGTGAGTCAGAGCTCCTATCCTACGAGCAGTACTTC.